These 28 T cell receptor beta chains came from one sample sequenced in a study of cytomegalovirus exposure and HLA in healthy donors. Generated by immunoSEQ multiplex PCR, the TCRdb table keeps only in-frame clones and is missing some. The table lists approximately 280,000 clones, roughly 85% of them singletons. The sequenced material came from PBMCs. Receptors originate from a woman under 30 in good health and CMV-seronegative.

V gene TRBV9 combines with J gene TRBJ1-1, with D possibly TRBD1 on 5 matching bases. CDR3 length: 15 amino acids. The germline V and J ends were trimmed by 0 bases and 3 bases, with 12 bases remaining between them. From germline, CDR1 is SGDLS and CDR2 YYNGEE. This chain's CDR3 is CASSVDDSTYTEAFF. CDR3 coding DNA: TGTGCCAGCAGCGTAGACGACAGCACTTACACTGAAGCTTTCTTT.

This clone was seen more than once but under ten times. This rearrangement joins TRBV5-1 to TRBJ1-1; 8 bases map to TRBD1. In germline, CDR1 is SGHRS, CDR2 YFSETQ. This CDR3 has 13 amino acids. Trimming took 3 bases from V and 3 from J; bases not matched to a gene: 1. CDR3 sequence: CASSSTGDTEAFF. The CDR3 coding sequence is TGCGCCAGCAGCTCGACAGGGGACACTGAAGCTTTCTTT.

The CDR3 reads CASSLAPPGGGYTF. In DNA, the CDR3 is TGCGCCAGCAGCTTGGCTCCCCCTGGCGGCGGCTACACCTTC. The rearrangement links TRBV5-1 to TRBJ1-2, with D unresolved. CDR1 and CDR2 from the germline V gene are SGHRS and YFSETQ. This CDR3 contains 14 residues. V dropped 0 bases and J dropped 8 bases, with 14 bases sitting between them.

CDR3 loop: CASQPGNGELFF. Written as DNA, the CDR3 is TGTGCCAGCCAACCCGGGAACGGGGAGCTGTTTTTT. This chain connects TRBV11-2 to TRBJ2-2, with a possible D match to TRBD2 (5 bases). The CDR3 has 12 residues. Trimming removed 8 bases from V and 7 bases from J, with 11 bases in between. The germline gives CDR1 SGHAT, CDR2 FQNNGV.

This rearrangement joins TRBV2 to TRBJ2-2, with D perhaps TRBD1 (6 bases). CDR3 size: 16 residues. V lost 7 bases, J lost 4 bases, and 19 bases lay in between. Germline V CDR1 and CDR2: SNHLY, FYNNEI. CDR3 amino acids: CASTSRTVLVTGELFF. CDR3 DNA: TGTGCCAGCACCTCGAGGACAGTCCTTGTCACCGGGGAGCTGTTTTTT.

This clone was seen only once. The rearrangement joins TRBV7-9 to TRBJ1-4; D is possibly TRBD1 (5 bases). This CDR3 contains 15 residues. V was cut by 3 bases and J by 5 bases, with 13 bases left in between. Germline V gene sequence: CDR1 SEHNR, CDR2 FQNEAQ (reference sequence). The CDR3: CASSFGALHNEKLFF. In DNA form, the CDR3 reads TGTGCCAGCAGCTTTGGGGCTTTACACAATGAAAAACTGTTTTTT.

The V and J genes are TRBV19 and TRBJ2-7; 8 nucleotides align to TRBD1. This CDR3 is built from 12 residues. Looked up from germline, CDR1 is LNHDA and CDR2 is SQIVND (reference sequence). J was trimmed by 6 bases and V by 4 bases; bases with no gene match: 2. CDR3 bases: TGTGCCAGTAGTACAACAGGGGGCGAGCAGTACTTC. This translates into CASSTTGGEQYF.

J is TRBJ2-3 and V is TRBV7-6; 12 bases agree with TRBD2. The trim removed 3 bases at V and 6 bases at J, leaving 10 bases unmatched. The CDR3 covers 17 residues. Germline CDR1 and CDR2: SGHVS and FNYEAQ. CDR3 sequence (DNA): TGTGCCAGCAGCTTCTCTGCTAGCGGGGGGGCAAGTGATACGCAGTATTTT. Translated: CASSFSASGGASDTQYF.

This chain links TRBV5-1 with TRBJ2-1; 10 bases line up with TRBD2. The CDR3 spans 17 residues. CDR1 and CDR2 from the germline V gene are SGHRS and YFSETQ. V shed 0 bases, J shed 8 bases, and the junction held 11 bases outside the gene matches. The CDR3 reads CASSLADLAGVSDEQFF. As DNA, the CDR3 is TGCGCCAGCAGCTTGGCGGATCTAGCGGGAGTGTCCGATGAGCAGTTCTTC.

The V call is TRBV5-1, the J call TRBJ1-2, with 9 bases lining up with TRBD1. The trim removed 1 base at V and 6 bases at J, leaving 7 bases unmatched. The germline V gene has CDR1 SGHRS and CDR2 YFSETQ. There are 15 residues in the CDR3. The CDR3 here is CASSLLQGAVDGYTF. CDR3 in DNA: TGCGCCAGCAGCTTGCTACAGGGGGCTGTCGATGGCTACACCTTC. The whole variable domain, filled in from reference TRBV5-1 and TRBJ1-2, reads KAGVTQTPRYLIKTRGQQVTLSCSPISGHRSVSWYQQTPGQGLQFLFEYFSETQRNKGNFPGRFSGRQFSNSRSEMNVSTLELGDSALYLCASSLLQGAVDGYTFGSGTRLTVV.

This chain links TRBV19 with TRBJ1-2; D is unresolved. This CDR3 comprises 15 residues. The ends were cut back, 7 bases at V and 4 bases at J, with 19 bases in the middle. CDR1 and CDR2 (germline): LNHDA, SQIVND (reference sequence). The CDR3 region is CASIPTVNSGYGYTF. In nucleotides, the CDR3 is TGTGCCAGTATACCCACAGTCAATTCAGGCTATGGCTACACCTTC.

The gene calls are TRBV7-9 and TRBJ2-3; 7 nucleotides agree with TRBD1. The CDR3 covers 16 residues. After removal of 4 bases from V and 2 bases from J, the junction contained 9 bases not matched to a gene. The germline CDR1 and CDR2 sequences are SEHNR and FQNEAQ (reference sequence). DNA for the CDR3: TGTGCCAGCAGCTCCAAACAGGGGACCATCACAGATACGCAGTATTTT. It codes for CASSSKQGTITDTQYF.

CDR3 coding DNA: TGTGCCAGCAGAAATCGGACAGGGGGCCCTCATCAGCCCCAGCATTTT. Protein product: CASRNRTGGPHQPQHF. The chain has TRBV27 and TRBJ1-5; 11 bases are shared with TRBD1. This CDR3 is built from 16 residues. The J segment lost 5 bases and the V segment lost 6 bases, leaving 9 bases of the junction unmatched. Germline loops: CDR1 MNHEY, CDR2 SMNVEV (reference sequence).

The J gene is TRBJ2-7, the V gene TRBV6-5, with D perhaps TRBD1 (5 bases). The V and J ends lost 5 bases and 6 bases respectively, with 14 bases between them. CDR1 is MNHEY, CDR2 SVGAGI, per germline. This CDR3 has 13 amino acids. This CDR3 reads CASSPRVGAEQYF. The CDR3 coding sequence is TGTGCCAGCAGTCCCCGCGTAGGGGCCGAGCAGTACTTC.

The chain joins TRBV30 to TRBJ1-2; D is perhaps TRBD1 (6 bases). V gave up 0 bases and J gave up 8 bases, with 10 bases separating them. This CDR3 spans 12 amino acids. Germline V gene lookup returns CDR1 GTSNPN and CDR2 SVGIG (reference sequence). Here the CDR3 DNA reads TGTGCCTGGAGTGTGGGAGGGGGAGGCTACACCTTC. Protein product: CAWSVGGGGYTF. The full variable domain, rest sourced from reference TRBV30 and TRBJ1-2, is SQTIHQWPATLVQPVGSPLSLECTVEGTSNPNLYWYRQAAGRGLQLLFYSVGIGQISSEVPQNLSASRPQDRQFILSSKKLLLSDSGFYLCAWSVGGGGYTFGSGTRLTVV.

The rearrangement uses TRBV5-1 and TRBJ2-7; 11 bases map to TRBD2. Trimming removed 4 bases from V and 0 bases from J; junction bases left unmatched: 6. Per germline, CDR1 SGHRS and CDR2 YFSETQ. The CDR3 has 16 amino acids. The DNA of the CDR3 is TGCGCCAGCAGCGCCCCGGGACTAGCGGACTCCTACGAGCAGTACTTC. It translates to CASSAPGLADSYEQYF.

The rearrangement uses TRBV10-3 and TRBJ1-2, with D possibly being TRBD1 (6 bases). The CDR3 length is 16 residues. Germline V lookup: CDR1 ENHRY, CDR2 SYGVKD. Trimming removed 5 bases from V and 4 bases from J, with 20 bases in between. The CDR3 nucleotides read TGTGCCATCAGTCCCCCCGGGACAATACTTAGCTATGGCTACACCTTC. Translation: CAISPPGTILSYGYTF.

The chain recombines TRBV25-1 with TRBJ1-2; 7 bases line up with TRBD1. The CDR3 loop spans 15 amino acids. With V trimmed by 5 bases and J by 7 bases, 13 bases remained unmatched. Germline assignment: CDR1 MGHDK and CDR2 SYGVNS. CDR3 bases: TGTGCCAGCAGTTTTCCGGACAGGTCAGGAGGTGGCTACACCTTC. Protein: CASSFPDRSGGGYTF.

The rearrangement links TRBV5-6 to TRBJ2-7; 8 bases map to TRBD1. The V gene end was trimmed by 2 bases and the J gene end by 0 bases; junction bases not matched to a gene: 4. The CDR3 contains 15 residues. CDR1 and CDR2 (germline): SGHDT, YYEEEE. CDR3 sequence (DNA): TGTGCCAGCAGCTTACCCGGGACAGGCTCCTACGAGCAGTACTTC. Residues: CASSLPGTGSYEQYF. Full variable domain (remainder filled in from reference TRBV5-6 and TRBJ2-7): DAGVTQSPTHLIKTRGQQVTLRCSPKSGHDTVSWYQQALGQGPQFIFQYYEEEERQRGNFPDRFSGHQFPNYSSELNVNALLLGDSALYLCASSLPGTGSYEQYFGPGTRLTVT.

This sequence joins TRBV10-2 and TRBJ2-7; 10 bases fit TRBD1. The V segment lost 3 bases and the J segment 2 bases; nucleotides outside the gene matches: 4. The CDR3 contains 15 residues. Germline V gives CDR1 WSHSY, CDR2 SAAADI. This chain's CDR3 is CASSEGQGGTYEQYF. CDR3 bases: TGCGCCAGCAGTGAAGGACAGGGGGGCACCTACGAGCAGTACTTC.

The chain employs TRBV11-3 and TRBJ2-1; TRBD2 matches at 9 bases. Germline CDR1 and CDR2: SGHNT and YENEEA. The V and J ends lost 6 bases and 3 bases, in that order; junction bases with no gene match: 6. This CDR3 spans 15 amino acids. The CDR3 nucleotides are TGTGCCAGCAGTTCCGGGACTAGCAGCTACAATGAGCAGTTCTTC. It specifies CASSSGTSSYNEQFF.

J is TRBJ2-7 and V is TRBV10-2; TRBD1 matches 12 bases. The CDR3 is 13 residues long. V shed 9 bases and J 7 bases; nucleotides not matched to a gene: 7. From germline, CDR1 is WSHSY and CDR2 SAAADI. CDR3 sequence: CASRGQGAREQYF. CDR3 nucleotides: TGCGCCAGTAGGGGACAGGGGGCACGGGAGCAGTACTTC.

The chain combines TRBV19 with TRBJ1-2, with D possibly matching TRBD1 (5 bases). Trimming removed 2 bases from V and 1 base from J, with 11 bases in between. Germline V gene sequence: CDR1 LNHDA, CDR2 SQIVND (reference sequence). The CDR3 has 15 amino acids. The CDR3 loop reads CASSILRDLNYGYTF. CDR3 DNA: TGTGCCAGTAGTATACTCAGGGATCTTAACTATGGCTACACCTTC.

This chain links TRBV10-3 with TRBJ2-5; D perhaps matches TRBD1 (6 bases). CDR1 ENHRY and CDR2 SYGVKD come from the germline V gene. The CDR3 extends over 12 amino acids. Trimming stripped 11 bases from V and 2 bases from J, with 12 bases between. For the CDR3, the DNA is TGTGCCGTCCAGGGGCAGCAAGAGACCCAGTACTTC. It yields the protein CAVQGQQETQYF.

This CDR3 is CASSSGHRGRNQPQHF. In DNA, the CDR3 is TGTGCCAGCAGTTCCGGACACCGGGGGAGAAATCAGCCCCAGCATTTT. This chain connects TRBV27 to TRBJ1-5; perhaps TRBD1 as D (5 bases). V lost 4 bases and J 4 bases, leaving 17 bases between the germline ends. The CDR3 extends over 16 amino acids. Germline-derived CDR1 and CDR2 are MNHEY and SMNVEV (reference sequence).

The chain combines TRBV5-1 with TRBJ2-3; unclear D gene. V was pared by 0 bases and J by 4 bases, with 6 bases between. Germline V gene lookup returns CDR1 SGHRS and CDR2 YFSETQ. The CDR3 totals 13 residues. CDR3 sequence (DNA): TGCGCCAGCAGCTTGGGAGTCCCAGATACGCAGTATTTT. This encodes CASSLGVPDTQYF.

The V call is TRBV4-3, the J call TRBJ1-1; the D is unclear. Germline CDR1 is LGHNA and CDR2 is YSLEER. The CDR3 is made up of 17 amino acids. V was clipped by 0 bases and J by 0 bases, with 14 bases between them. The DNA of the CDR3 is TGCGCCAGCAGCCAAGAATCCCACGGAGGCATGAACACTGAAGCTTTCTTT. Protein: CASSQESHGGMNTEAFF.

CDR3 residues: CASSMDRADEKLFF. The CDR3 DNA reads as TGTGCCAGTAGCATGGACAGGGCTGATGAAAAACTGTTTTTT. The genes are TRBV19 and TRBJ1-4, with TRBD1 identical over 8 bases. The CDR3 has 14 amino acids. Germline CDR1 LNHDA, CDR2 SQIVND (reference sequence). J was trimmed by 6 bases and V by 6 bases; bases with no gene match: 6.